This T cell receptor beta chain was captured in a study of vaccination and CD4 T cells after COVID-19 (dated by TCRdb to between 2020 and 2023). About the study as a whole: The convalescent cohort included six males and four females, with two Hispanic individuals, seven Caucasians, two Asians and one multiracial person. In fewer than 12 COVID-19 convalescent patients and several infection-naive healthy vaccine recipients, researchers compared the spike-specific CD4+ TCR repertoire from before mRNA vaccination with the repertoire from after. As controls, cultures received a CEFX viral epitope pool (the positive control), an HIV-1 Nef peptide pool (the negative control), or no peptide at all. An earlier paper using these donors assessed, at the TCR clonotype level, memory CD4+ T cell crossreactivity between SARS-CoV-2 and common cold coronavirus spike proteins. Post-vaccine blood samples were collected a median of around 70 days after the second vaccine dose, ranging from about 13 to 250 days. For stimulating the cultures, overlapping spike peptide pools were used, derived from SARS-CoV-2 as well as from the common cold coronaviruses HCoV-NL63, HCoV-OC43 and HCoV-229E. Participants got two doses of the Pfizer-BioNTech BNT162b2 vaccine (n=8) or two doses of the Moderna mRNA-1273 vaccine (n=2). Post-COVID blood samples were collected from convalescent patients a median of around 96 days after diagnosis, with a range of roughly 35 to 161 days.

The receptor library was made with PCR. DNA from cultured CD4+ T cells underwent TCR sequencing with the Oncomine TCR Beta short-read assay at the Johns Hopkins FTIC core. The QIAamp micro DNA kit was used to extract genomic DNA from the cultured CD4+ T cells. Oncomine TCR Beta libraries made from cultured CD4+ T cells were pooled using unique dual indexes and sequenced on an Illumina iSeq 100. The authors' pipeline ran thus. Non-productive sequences were removed, and CDR3s not starting with C, not ending with F or W, or shorter than 7 amino acids were discarded. Antigen-specific clonotypes were identified using the MANAFEST web application through comparison of peptide-stimulated wells with reference and other culture wells. An FDR below 0.05, an odds ratio above 5, and a productive frequency above 0.1% in at least two of three replicate wells were required for clones to be considered positive. Clonotypes that were significantly expanded in both SARS-CoV-2 spike wells and at least one common cold coronavirus spike condition were defined as cross-reactive. Using R version 3.6.1, CDR3 homology was evaluated through Levenshtein distances (stringdist) along with unrooted phylogenetic trees (ape). In-frame beta chains were kept once TCRdb had trimmed the public reads at Q25 with fastp and called clones with MiXCR. Records with the same CDR3 protein are collapsed into one entry carrying the most frequent genes and DNA. The V and J calls here are based on TCRdb, not the publication. The sample table holds under 10,000 distinct CDR3 sequences, of which under 40% were seen once. Jointly, the top ten make up approximately 15% of the sample.

As concerns this clonotype: Its antigen is currently not known. Base qualities are missing; no much larger clone stands one base away.

The paper's findings and limits, for the study overall: Of the vaccine-specific clones in convalescent patients, 304 of 307, or nearly all, reacted only to SARS-CoV-2 spike and did not cross-react with common cold coronaviruses. The number of convalescent patients in the study was relatively small, and the study did not examine early timepoints following natural infection. Among the post-vaccine SARS-CoV-2-reactive clones in convalescent patients, a median approximately 90% showed up only after vaccination, which suggests vaccine-specific priming. The median count of SARS-CoV-2-reactive clonotypes went up from 20 to 25 after infection to approximately 40 after vaccination, although the change was not significant.

The treatment or condition label here, explained by the study, means: approximately nine-day PBMC culture with coronavirus spike peptide pools or control peptides (ViraFEST assay). CD4+ T cells from unexposed donors were collected before the COVID-19 pandemic (2011-2018). To expand antigen-specific T cells with peptide pools and then pick out the expanded clonotypes through TCR sequencing, the study relied on the ViraFEST assay. PBMCs were cultured at under 2.5 million per well in IMDM supplemented with around 5% human AB serum and about 10 IU/ml IL-2, with about 11 ug/ml peptide pools added. Half of the culture medium was replaced with fresh IL-2-containing medium on days 3 and 7. CD4+ T cells were isolated after roughly nine days of culture through negative selection using the EasySep CD4+ T cell isolation kit. Unexposed donor CD4+ T cells were tested for reactivity to SARS-CoV-2 S and N and four common cold coronavirus spike pools, as cell number allowed. PBMCs were separated from whole blood using Ficoll-Paque Plus gradient centrifugation and then either used fresh or cryopreserved at -140C. In general, triplicate wells were set up for every culture condition. Leukapheresis product for the unexposed donors was purchased commercially.

CDR1 and CDR2 were assigned from the germline V gene (reference sequence) as DFQATT and SNEGSKA. V and J lose 2 bases and 0 bases, and a span of 8 bases separates them. Including the terminal cysteine and phenylalanine, the CDR3 comprises 14 residues. The kept DNA is CDR3 alone, 42 bases in frame from the first base. The sequenced sample consisted of CD4+ T cells from blood, cultured in vitro. The clonotype comes from a human donor in good health. The chain is encoded by TRBV20-1 joined to TRBJ2-1; the D segment could be TRBD2, given 6 matching bases. The DNA is as follows: TGCAGTGCTAGACGGGACTTCTCCTACAATGAGCAGTTCTTC. Translated, it gives CSARRDFSYNEQFF.